Listed below are T cell receptor beta chains from one sample, sequenced in a study of cytomegalovirus exposure and HLA in healthy donors. Sequencing was performed with immunoSEQ multiplex PCR; in TCRdb, only in-frame clones are kept and a portion is missing. This table has some 65,000 clones, 60% to 80% appearing once. Material for sequencing was PBMCs. These receptors came from a man aged 25 to 40 in good health and CMV-seronegative. Each CDR3 is given without its conserved first and last residue.

V gene: TRBV20-1
J gene: TRBJ1-5
CDR3 protein: SAGGGH

V gene: TRBV10-3
J gene: TRBJ2-3
CDR3 protein: AISEGAGGPSDTQY

V gene: TRBV7-8
J gene: TRBJ1-5
CDR3 protein: ASSLELDRGNQPQH

V gene: TRBV29-1
J gene: TRBJ1-3
CDR3 protein: SVGGDSSGNTIY

V gene: TRBV11-2
J gene: TRBJ1-2
CDR3 protein: ASSLVPMQGYT

V gene: TRBV5-6
J gene: TRBJ1-2
CDR3 protein: ASSYDRVRGYT

V gene: TRBV7-2
J gene: TRBJ2-7
CDR3 protein: ASSFYSGNYEQY

V gene: TRBV7-3
J gene: TRBJ2-7
CDR3 protein: ASLGGGGYEQY

V gene: TRBV14
J gene: TRBJ1-2
CDR3 protein: ASSQDQGYGYT

V gene: TRBV2
J gene: TRBJ1-5
CDR3 protein: ASSEAHRGTGQPQH

V gene: TRBV7-9
J gene: TRBJ2-1
CDR3 protein: ASSVSGGASNEQF

V gene: TRBV2
J gene: TRBJ2-7
CDR3 protein: ASSPSGTGGLSSYEQY

V gene: TRBV6-1
J gene: TRBJ1-1
CDR3 protein: ASRRVRWNTEAF

V gene: TRBV15
J gene: TRBJ2-1
CDR3 protein: ATSRDRVAGEQF

V gene: TRBV18
J gene: TRBJ2-5
CDR3 protein: ASSPRGMGETQY

V gene: TRBV5-1
J gene: TRBJ2-7
CDR3 protein: ASSLGGADQGEQY

V gene: TRBV7-9
J gene: TRBJ2-3
CDR3 protein: ASSQAPTDTQY

V gene: TRBV7-7
J gene: TRBJ2-1
CDR3 protein: ASSLAPLSGGHDEQF

V gene: TRBV4-1
J gene: TRBJ2-7
CDR3 protein: ASSQETARDRTYEQY

V gene: TRBV29-1
J gene: TRBJ1-1
CDR3 protein: SVQGGKSITEAF

V gene: TRBV11-3
J gene: TRBJ2-7
CDR3 protein: ASSLDLGAGYEQY

V gene: TRBV5-1
J gene: TRBJ2-5
CDR3 protein: ASSRGDQETQY

V gene: TRBV7-9
J gene: TRBJ1-5
CDR3 protein: ASSLEGAGEQPQH

V gene: TRBV9
J gene: TRBJ2-7
CDR3 protein: ASSVSGQNSYEQY

V gene: TRBV19
J gene: TRBJ1-4
CDR3 protein: ASTSGGREKLF

V gene: TRBV18
J gene: TRBJ1-1
CDR3 protein: ASSPTGLNTEAF

V gene: TRBV29-1
J gene: TRBJ1-2
CDR3 protein: SVVSGTVNYGYT

V gene: TRBV5-1
J gene: TRBJ2-1
CDR3 protein: ASSGLAGGNEQF

V gene: TRBV15
J gene: TRBJ1-2
CDR3 protein: ATSKDRVNYGYT

V gene: TRBV29-1
J gene: TRBJ2-7
CDR3 protein: SAAGGSDEQY

V gene: TRBV9
J gene: TRBJ2-1
CDR3 protein: ASSVSGVGYNEQF

V gene: TRBV10-2
J gene: TRBJ2-5
CDR3 protein: ASSELTWEGTQY

V gene: TRBV29-1
J gene: TRBJ1-1
CDR3 protein: SVLQGITEAF

V gene: TRBV4-2
J gene: TRBJ2-7
CDR3 protein: ASSQGTGTTYEQY

V gene: TRBV5-1
J gene: TRBJ2-5
CDR3 protein: ASSLTGMETQY

V gene: TRBV15
J gene: TRBJ2-1
CDR3 protein: ATSILAGFDEQF

V gene: TRBV9
J gene: TRBJ1-4
CDR3 protein: ASSSWDGGEKLF

V gene: TRBV6-1
J gene: TRBJ1-1
CDR3 protein: ASRTGGFPGTEAF

V gene: TRBV30
J gene: TRBJ1-2
CDR3 protein: ACPLASGGYT

V gene: TRBV27
J gene: TRBJ1-4
CDR3 protein: ASSTRTGGYGKLF

V gene: TRBV7-2
J gene: TRBJ1-5
CDR3 protein: ASSLDSGTQPQH

V gene: TRBV19
J gene: TRBJ1-5
CDR3 protein: ASSSWTGSGQPQH

V gene: TRBV6-6
J gene: TRBJ2-7
CDR3 protein: ASSILAGSISYEQY

V gene: TRBV7-8
J gene: TRBJ1-3
CDR3 protein: ASSLGQGVGNTIY

V gene: TRBV29-1
J gene: TRBJ2-5
CDR3 protein: SVGEGAGETQY

V gene: TRBV4-1
J gene: TRBJ2-2
CDR3 protein: ASLPGQGSSNTGELF

V gene: TRBV2
J gene: TRBJ2-7
CDR3 protein: ASSERRIRDRGGEQY

V gene: TRBV6-5
J gene: TRBJ2-3
CDR3 protein: ASSRTSGPTDTQY

V gene: TRBV27
J gene: TRBJ1-3
CDR3 protein: ASSSDRGRAWY

V gene: TRBV4-1
J gene: TRBJ1-4
CDR3 protein: ASSQEEDDITGLEEKLF

V gene: TRBV6-1
J gene: TRBJ2-5
CDR3 protein: ASSEATGGQETQY

V gene: TRBV7-8
J gene: TRBJ1-1
CDR3 protein: ASSLNIWDRGRGTEAF

V gene: TRBV4-2
J gene: TRBJ2-7
CDR3 protein: ASSQDFQDSNYEQY

V gene: TRBV11-2
J gene: TRBJ1-5
CDR3 protein: ASSIDGGINQPQH

V gene: TRBV11-2
J gene: TRBJ1-1
CDR3 protein: ASSPGVGGTEAF